This TCR beta chain was recorded in a study of OX40 agonist ivuxolimab in advanced cancers. Repertoires were generated with immunoSEQ multiplex PCR, while TCRdb's copy carries only in-frame clones and drops some. The data show roughly 80,000 clones, roughly 83% seen once. Germline V gene lookup returns CDR1 MRHNA and CDR2 SNTAGT. V lost 0 bases, J lost 4 bases, and 10 bases lay in between. This CDR3 is built from 15 residues. The sample here was CD4+ or CD8+ T cells sorted from blood, taken in a trial of the OX40 agonist ivuxolimab. The sequence was collected from an adult with an advanced solid tumor such as melanoma, head and neck, liver or kidney cancer. The chain combines TRBV6-4 with TRBJ2-1; possibly TRBD1 or TRBD2 for D (6 bases each). This chain's CDR3 is CASSDSGGLYNEQFF. CDR3 DNA sequence: TGTGCCAGCAGTGACTCGGGGGGCTTATACAATGAGCAGTTCTTC.